This T cell receptor (beta chain) is drawn from a study of Ad26.COV2.S vaccination and SARS-CoV-2 variants. Assay: immunoSEQ multiplex PCR; the TCRdb copy retains only in-frame clones and omits some. The table has 450,000 to 550,000 clones, 89% seen once. Study results and limitations: Vaccine recipients surpassed placebo recipients in spike-specific TCR breadth.

The treatment was: 15 to 20 received Ad26.COV2.S at low or high dose, single or two shots; five or six received placebo; per-sample allocation not given. On day 63 after the first injection, vaccine and placebo recipients gave samples. The vaccine delivered Wuhan-strain SARS-CoV-2 spike through an Ad26 vector. With respect to this clone: The antigen is unknown.

This TCR derives from a person aged 18-65 years who received the Ad26.COV2.S COVID-19 vaccine or a placebo. Sequenced material: peripheral blood, taken in a trial of Ad26.COV2.S vaccine versus placebo.

This CDR3 reads CASSPGQLMSGNTIYF. CDR3 in DNA: TGCGCCAGCAGCCCGGGACAGTTAATGTCTGGAAACACCATATATTTT. This chain uses TRBV5-1 with TRBJ1-3, with 7 bases identical to TRBD1. The CDR3 is 16 residues long. Germline trimming cut 4 bases from V and 1 base from J; bases unmatched to any gene: 8. Germline V gene data show CDR1 as SGHRS and CDR2 as YFSETQ.